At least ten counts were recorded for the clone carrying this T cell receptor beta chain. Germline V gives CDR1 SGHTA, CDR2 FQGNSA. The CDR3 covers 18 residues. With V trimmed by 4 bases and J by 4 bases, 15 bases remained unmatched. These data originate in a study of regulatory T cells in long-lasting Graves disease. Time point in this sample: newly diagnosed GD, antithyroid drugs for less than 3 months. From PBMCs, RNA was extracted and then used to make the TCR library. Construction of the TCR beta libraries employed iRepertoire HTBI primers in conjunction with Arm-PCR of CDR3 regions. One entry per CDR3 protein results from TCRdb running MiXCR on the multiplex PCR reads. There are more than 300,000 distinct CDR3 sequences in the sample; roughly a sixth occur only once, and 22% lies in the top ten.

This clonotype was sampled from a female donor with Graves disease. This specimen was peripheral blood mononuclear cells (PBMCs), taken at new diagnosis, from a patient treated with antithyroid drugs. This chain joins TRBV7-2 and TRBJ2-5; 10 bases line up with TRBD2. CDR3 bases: TGTGCCAGCAGCTCAGCTCTAACGTCAACTAGCGGGACAGAGACCCAGTACTTC. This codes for CASSSALTSTSGTETQYF.